These 7 T cell receptor beta chains were sequenced from one sample in a study of control samples from healthy donors and cancer patients. Sequencing used immunoSEQ multiplex PCR; TCRdb keeps in-frame clones, though not all of them. The top ten hold 1.5% to 2% of the sample, which has 50,000 to 55,000 clones, roughly nine tenths seen once. The sample comprised PBMCs. The receptors stem from a man aged 40-49 years with colorectal cancer.

This clone was observed a few times. V is TRBV7-9 and J is TRBJ2-7; D is unresolved. CDR3 size: 15 residues. V was clipped by 5 bases and J by 2 bases, with 16 bases between them. Germline V gene lookup returns CDR1 SEHNR and CDR2 FQNEAQ (reference sequence). Here the CDR3 reads CASSKGDGFAYEQYF. The CDR3 DNA reads as TGTGCCAGCAGCAAGGGCGACGGTTTTGCCTACGAGCAGTACTTC.

The chain uses TRBV7-9 and TRBJ2-3; 9 bases align to TRBD2. CDR3 length: 18 amino acids. The V gene end was trimmed by 5 bases and the J gene end by 1 base; junction bases not matched to a gene: 13. Germline V CDR1 and CDR2: SEHNR, FQNEAQ (reference sequence). Written as DNA, the CDR3 is TGTGCCAGCAGCCCTATAGCGGGAGAGAGGATTCGCACAGATACGCAGTATTTT. This sequence encodes CASSPIAGERIRTDTQYF.

The chain employs TRBV9 and TRBJ2-7; D is undetermined. The CDR3 runs to 14 residues. V lost 3 bases to trimming and J lost 3 bases, with 13 bases between them. Germline CDR1 reads SGDLS; CDR2 reads YYNGEE. The CDR3 protein is CASSAGTFNYEQYF. CDR3 in DNA: TGTGCCAGCAGCGCAGGCACGTTTAACTACGAGCAGTACTTC. Looking up the rest from reference TRBV9 and TRBJ2-7 gives the full variable domain: DSGVTQTPKHLITATGQRVTLRCSPRSGDLSVYWYQQSLDQGLQFLIQYYNGEERAKGNILERFSAQQFPDLHSELNLSSLELGDSALYFCASSAGTFNYEQYFGPGTRLTVT.

This chain uses TRBV10-1 with TRBJ2-1, with 7 nucleotides matching TRBD1. J lost 6 bases, V lost 4 bases, and 6 bases had no gene match. This CDR3 is built from 14 residues. CDR1 and CDR2 (germline): WNHNN, SYGVQD (reference sequence). The CDR3 loop reads CASSVGGSANEQFF. Written as DNA, the CDR3 is TGCGCCAGCAGTGTAGGGGGCTCGGCCAATGAGCAGTTCTTC.

V gene TRBV19 combines with J gene TRBJ1-4, with D possibly being TRBD1 (5 bases). Deletions cut 7 bases from V and 8 bases from J, with 20 bases between. Germline assignment: CDR1 LNHDA and CDR2 SQIVND (reference sequence). The CDR3 consists of 15 residues. In DNA, the CDR3 is TGTGCCAGTACTCTCAACGAAAGACGGGGGGAAAAACTGTTTTTT. Translating it yields CASTLNERRGEKLFF.

CDR3 amino acids: CASSSWTRAVWDGYTF. The CDR3 DNA reads as TGTGCCAGCAGTTCGTGGACACGGGCCGTTTGGGATGGCTACACCTTC. This chain links TRBV27 with TRBJ1-2; the D gene is possibly TRBD1 (5 bases). The V end was cut by 4 bases, the J end by 6 bases, with 21 bases between. The germline V gene has CDR1 MNHEY and CDR2 SMNVEV (reference sequence). The CDR3 is 16 residues long.

This clone was picked up a small number of times. V gene TRBV2 combines with J gene TRBJ1-5; 12 bases map to TRBD1. From germline, CDR1 is SNHLY and CDR2 FYNNEI. V shed 8 bases, J shed 5 bases, and the junction held 7 bases outside the gene matches. This CDR3 spans 15 amino acids. The CDR3 nucleotides are TGTGCCAGCCGCCAAGGGACAGGGGGCGATCAGCCCCAGCATTTT. This translates into CASRQGTGGDQPQHF.